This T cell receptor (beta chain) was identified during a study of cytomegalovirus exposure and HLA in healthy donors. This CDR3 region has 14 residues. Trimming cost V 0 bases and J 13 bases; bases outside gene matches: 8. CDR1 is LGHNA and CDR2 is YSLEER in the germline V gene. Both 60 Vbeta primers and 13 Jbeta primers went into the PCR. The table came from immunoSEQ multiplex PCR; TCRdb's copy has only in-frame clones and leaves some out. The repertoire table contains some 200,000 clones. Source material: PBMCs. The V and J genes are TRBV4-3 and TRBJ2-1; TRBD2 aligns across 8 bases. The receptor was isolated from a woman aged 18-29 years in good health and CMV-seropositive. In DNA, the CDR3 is TGCGCCAGCAGCCAAGATCCGGCTAGCGGGTATCAGTTCTTC. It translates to CASSQDPASGYQFF.